The 8 T cell receptor beta chains in this list originate from one sample, sequenced in a study of T cells in Graves' hyperthyroidism and ophthalmopathy. Template material for amplifying TCR beta CDR3 regions consisted of RNA transcripts. HTBI primers were employed in a first-round RT-PCR of the TCR CDR3. One entry per CDR3 protein results from TCRdb running MiXCR on the multiplex PCR reads. The profile shows about 200,000 distinct CDR3 sequences, 15% to 20% of them singletons. Sequences were obtained from blood. These receptors were collected from a man between 45 and 60 years old with Graves' hyperthyroidism.

This clonotype came up many times. The chain couples TRBV18 to TRBJ2-1, with TRBD2 matching 9 bases. Trimming at V came to 3 bases and at J to 6 bases, leaving 6 bases not matched to a gene. Germline lookup yields CDR1 KGHSH and CDR2 LQKENI. This CDR3 is 15 amino acids long. This chain's CDR3 is CASSPVWTSANEQFF. The DNA of the CDR3 is TGTGCCAGCTCACCTGTATGGACTAGCGCCAATGAGCAGTTCTTC.

In its sample, this clonotype was seen a few times. This chain connects TRBV19 to TRBJ1-2; D is unclear. CDR3 length: 14 amino acids. CDR1 is LNHDA and CDR2 is SQIVND in the germline V gene (reference sequence). Trimming removed 0 bases from V and 4 bases from J, with 9 bases in between. The DNA for the CDR3 is TGTGCCAGTAGTATAGAGCGGGGTGGCTATGGCTACACCTTC. This encodes CASSIERGGYGYTF.

This chain uses TRBV20-1 with TRBJ2-5, with D unclear. The CDR3 is 13 amino acids. CDR1 and CDR2 (germline): DFQATT, SNEGSKA (reference sequence). V lost 1 base and J 1 base, leaving 7 bases between the germline ends. This CDR3 reads CSARVVGQETQYF. CDR3 in DNA: TGCAGTGCTAGAGTCGTAGGCCAAGAGACCCAGTACTTC.

The chain links TRBV29-1 to TRBJ2-3, with TRBD1 matching over 7 bases. The CDR3 is made up of 12 amino acids. V lost 8 bases, J lost 5 bases, and 7 bases stayed unmatched. Germline lookup yields CDR1 SQVTM and CDR2 ANQGSEA. CDR3 amino acids: CSLRQGIDTQYF. The CDR3, as DNA: TGCAGCTTGCGACAGGGAATAGATACGCAGTATTTT.

This clonotype was detected many times. CDR3 protein: CASSATATSTDTQYF. Here the CDR3 DNA reads TGTGCCAGCTCGGCCACGGCGACTAGCACAGATACGCAGTATTTT. The rearrangement joins TRBV18 to TRBJ2-3, with D unresolved. Trimming removed 6 bases at V and 0 bases at J, with 13 bases between. This CDR3 has 15 amino acids. From germline, CDR1 is KGHSH and CDR2 LQKENI. The variable domain in full, completed from reference TRBV18 and TRBJ2-3, reads NAGVMQNPRHLVRRRGQEARLRCSPMKGHSHVYWYRQLPEEGLKFMVYLQKENIIDESGMPKERFSAEFPKEGPSILRIQQVVRGDSAAYFCASSATATSTDTQYFGPGTRLTVL.

V is TRBV7-2 and J is TRBJ2-2; 11 bases align to TRBD2. The V gene's germline CDR1 is SGHTA and CDR2 FQGNSA. CDR3 length: 16 residues. J gave up 4 bases and V 5 bases, and 6 bases lay outside the gene matches. The chain's CDR3 is CASSTASGRSTGELFF. CDR3 DNA: TGTGCCAGCAGCACCGCTAGCGGGAGGTCCACCGGGGAGCTGTTTTTT. The entire variable domain, with the rest obtained from reference TRBV7-2 and TRBJ2-2, is as follows: GAGVSQSPSNKVTEKGKDVELRCDPISGHTALYWYRQSLGQGLEFLIYFQGNSAPDKSGLPSDRFSAERTGGSVSTLTIQRTQQEDSAVYLCASSTASGRSTGELFFGEGSRLTVL.

The genes are TRBV2 and TRBJ2-1; 8 bases fit TRBD2. The CDR3 has 14 residues. Germline V gene sequence: CDR1 SNHLY, CDR2 FYNNEI. J gave up 6 bases and V 6 bases, and 7 bases lay outside the gene matches. CDR3 sequence reads: CASRLTSAINEQFF. The CDR3 DNA sequence: TGTGCCAGCAGATTGACTAGCGCGATCAATGAGCAGTTCTTC.

This clonotype occurred many times. This rearrangement joins TRBV20-1 to TRBJ2-2; D may be TRBD2 (6 bases). V lost 0 bases and J lost 3, with 8 bases in between. This CDR3 spans 14 amino acids. CDR1 DFQATT and CDR2 SNEGSKA come from the germline V gene (reference sequence). This CDR3 reads CSARDRRDTGELFF. The CDR3, as DNA: TGCAGTGCTAGAGATCGGAGGGACACCGGGGAGCTGTTTTTT.